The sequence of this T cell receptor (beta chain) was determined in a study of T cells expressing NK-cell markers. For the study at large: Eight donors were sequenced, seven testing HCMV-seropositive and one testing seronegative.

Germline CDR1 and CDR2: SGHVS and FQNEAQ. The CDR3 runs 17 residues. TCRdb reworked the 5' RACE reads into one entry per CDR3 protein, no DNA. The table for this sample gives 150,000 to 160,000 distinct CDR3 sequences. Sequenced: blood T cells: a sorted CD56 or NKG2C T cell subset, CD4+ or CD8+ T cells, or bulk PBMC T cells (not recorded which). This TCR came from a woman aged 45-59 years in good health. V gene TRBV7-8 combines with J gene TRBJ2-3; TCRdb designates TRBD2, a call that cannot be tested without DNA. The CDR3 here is CASSPGLAGGPVDTQYF.